The next 20 T cell receptor beta chains were all read from a single sample in a study of blood T cell repertoires in COVID-19. Method: immunoSEQ multiplex PCR; TCRdb's copy keeps in-frame clones and lacks some. Of roughly 500,000 clones listed, roughly 85% are singletons. Sequences were obtained from peripheral blood. The receptors originated from a human donor in a cohort sampled during active COVID-19.

The chain joins TRBV6-2 or TRBV6-3 to TRBJ2-2, with D maybe TRBD2 (6 bases). CDR3 size: 16 residues. V gave up 5 bases and J gave up 4 bases, with 17 bases separating them. Germline CDR1 reads MNHEY; CDR2 reads SVGEGT. The CDR3 region has the DNA TGTGCCAGCAGTGCGGGGCGGTTAGGGAGCACCGGGGAGCTGTTTTTT. As protein: CASSAGRLGSTGELFF.

V gene TRBV10-3 combines with J gene TRBJ1-1; the D gene is possibly TRBD1 (6 bases). The ends were cut back, 6 bases at V and 5 bases at J, with 13 bases in the middle. The CDR3 loop spans 13 amino acids. Germline V gene lookup returns CDR1 ENHRY and CDR2 SYGVKD. CDR3 DNA: TGTGCCATCAGACAGGGAGAATGGACTGAAGCTTTCTTT. Its translation is CAIRQGEWTEAFF.

The DNA for the CDR3 is TGTGCCAGTAGTTCGGTAGGGGGCGCGGGCAATCAGCCCCAGCATTTT. This gives the protein CASSSVGGAGNQPQHF. The chain couples TRBV19 to TRBJ1-5; TRBD1 aligns across 7 bases. The junction had 9 bases not matched to a gene; V was cut back by 5 bases and J by 2 bases. CDR1 and CDR2 from the germline V gene are LNHDA and SQIVND (reference sequence). The CDR3 runs 16 residues.

V usage is TRBV5-5 and J usage is TRBJ1-2; D remains unclear. The CDR3 sequence is 13 residues long. Germline V gene lookup returns CDR1 SGHKS and CDR2 YYEKEE (reference sequence). Between the trimmed V and J ends, which lost 0 bases and 8 bases, there was a span of 11 bases. The CDR3 loop is CASSLGPLNGYTF. DNA for the CDR3: TGTGCCAGCAGCTTGGGGCCTTTAAACGGCTACACCTTC.

This chain links TRBV7-2 with TRBJ2-7, with 9 bases that match TRBD2. This CDR3 region has 15 residues. Germline V CDR1 and CDR2: SGHTA, FQGNSA. The junction had 5 bases not matched to a gene; V was cut back by 5 bases and J by 0 bases. The CDR3 nucleotides read TGTGCCAGCAGCCCTGGACTAGCGCTCTCCTACGAGCAGTACTTC. Protein: CASSPGLALSYEQYF.

CDR3 in DNA: TGTGCCAGCAGCTTAGGGGAGAACACTGAAGCTTTCTTT. Protein sequence: CASSLGENTEAFF. This sequence joins TRBV6-5 and TRBJ1-1, with a possible D match to TRBD1 (5 bases). The CDR3 has 13 residues. V lost 6 bases, J lost 1 base, and 9 bases lay in between. Germline V gene lookup returns CDR1 MNHEY and CDR2 SVGAGI.

The rearrangement links TRBV12-3 or TRBV12-4 to TRBJ1-4, with D hard to call. V dropped 1 base and J dropped 8 bases, with 8 bases sitting between them. The CDR3 loop spans 13 amino acids. CDR3 sequence (DNA): TGTGCCAGCAGTTTAGAGTACAGCGAAAAACTGTTTTTT. Its protein product is CASSLEYSEKLFF.

This rearrangement joins TRBV9 to TRBJ2-1; D perhaps matches TRBD1 (5 bases). CDR3 length: 15 residues. V dropped 0 bases and J dropped 7 bases, with 14 bases sitting between them. CDR1 is SGDLS, CDR2 YYNGEE, per germline. CDR3 sequence (DNA): TGTGCCAGCAGCGTAGCTTTAGGGGATAAGAATGAGCAGTTCTTC. Translating it yields CASSVALGDKNEQFF.

V gene TRBV5-1 combines with J gene TRBJ2-7, with D perhaps TRBD1 (7 bases). The V end was cut by 4 bases, the J end by 6 bases, with 20 bases between. Germline CDR1 SGHRS, CDR2 YFSETQ. The CDR3 is 15 amino acids. The DNA for the CDR3 is TGCGCCAGCAGCCTAAGAGCACCAGGGGGAGGCGAGCAGTACTTC. It yields the protein CASSLRAPGGGEQYF.

This clone was detected once. The sample contains more than one DNA sequence encoding this CDR3. The V and J genes are TRBV19 and TRBJ2-1; a possible D gene is TRBD2 (5 bases). The length of the CDR3 is 15 residues. Trimming cost V 3 bases and J 0 bases, with 9 bases left between them. Germline V gene data show CDR1 as LNHDA and CDR2 as SQIVND (reference sequence). The CDR3 sequence: CASSMRGSSYNEQFF. CDR3 nucleotide sequence: TGTGCCAGTAGTATGAGAGGGTCCTCCTACAATGAGCAGTTCTTC.

CDR3 sequence: CASSFNDRIHYEQYF. The DNA of the CDR3 is TGTGCCAGCAGTTTCAATGACAGGATTCATTACGAGCAGTACTTC. The rearrangement joins TRBV28 to TRBJ2-7; maybe TRBD1 (6 bases). Germline V gene lookup returns CDR1 MDHEN and CDR2 SYDVKM. The ends were cut back, 3 bases at V and 4 bases at J, with 16 bases in the middle. The CDR3 sequence is 15 residues long. Combining the CDR3 with reference TRBV28 and TRBJ2-7 gives the whole variable domain DVKVTQSSRYLVKRTGEKVFLECVQDMDHENMFWYRQDPGLGLRLIYFSYDVKMKEKGDIPEGYSVSREKKERFSLILESASTNQTSMYLCASSFNDRIHYEQYFGPGTRLTVT.

This chain joins TRBV19 and TRBJ1-5; 8 bases align to TRBD1. The germline CDR1 and CDR2 sequences are LNHDA and SQIVND (reference sequence). V shed 6 bases and J 7 bases; nucleotides not matched to a gene: 11. The CDR3 sequence is 15 residues long. The CDR3 nucleotides are TGTGCCAGTAGCCCGCCTACAGGGGGACGGCAGCCCCAGCATTTT. Translating gives CASSPPTGGRQPQHF.

The gene calls are TRBV6-5 and TRBJ1-1; D is possibly TRBD1 (5 bases). There are 13 residues in the CDR3. Germline V lookup: CDR1 MNHEY, CDR2 SVGAGI. The V end was cut by 8 bases, the J end by 3 bases, with 13 bases between. The CDR3 coding sequence is TGTGCCAGCCAGTGGGGCCCGGACACTGAAGCTTTCTTT. Encoded protein: CASQWGPDTEAFF.

The V and J genes are TRBV29-1 and TRBJ1-4, with 8 bases fitting TRBD1. CDR1 is SQVTM, CDR2 ANQGSEA, per germline. Trimming removed 4 bases from V and 5 bases from J; junction bases left unmatched: 3. This CDR3 spans 13 amino acids. The CDR3 is CSVAQGGNEKLFF. The DNA of the CDR3 is TGCAGCGTTGCACAGGGGGGAAATGAAAAACTGTTTTTT.

The chain is built from TRBV6-6 and TRBJ1-5; 9 positions agree with TRBD1. This CDR3 comprises 14 residues. The germline V gene has CDR1 MNHNY and CDR2 SVGAGI (reference sequence). V lost 5 bases, J lost 6 bases, and 5 bases stayed unmatched. The CDR3 loop is CASSRTGAPQPQHF. The CDR3, as DNA: TGTGCCAGCAGTCGGACAGGGGCCCCTCAGCCCCAGCATTTT.

This clone came up a few times. The chain combines TRBV3-1 (or the pseudogene TRBV3-2) with TRBJ2-3; 7 positions match TRBD1. CDR1 and CDR2 (germline): LGHDT, YNNKEL (reference sequence). J was trimmed by 9 bases and V by 3 bases; bases with no gene match: 0. CDR3 size: 11 residues. The CDR3 region has the DNA TGTGCCAGCAGCCAGGGACAGACGCAGTATTTT. This gives the protein CASSQGQTQYF.

As to this clone: An end of the junction does not agree with germline; a read error may underlie this. V and J are TRBV7-7 and TRBJ2-1, with D possibly TRBD2 on 5 matching bases. Looked up from germline, CDR1 is SSHAT and CDR2 is FNYEAQ (reference sequence). The CDR3 runs to 14 residues. The CDR3 coding sequence is TGTGCTAGCAGCCCTTCGAGGGTGATCAATGAGCAGTTCTTC. The encoded protein is CASSPSRVINEQFF.

V gene TRBV7-8 combines with J gene TRBJ2-5; tentatively, D is TRBD2 (7 bases). The CDR3 consists of 17 residues. Germline assignment: CDR1 SGHVS and CDR2 FQNEAQ. The germline V and J ends were trimmed by 7 bases and 2 bases, with 23 bases remaining between them. CDR3 bases: TGTGCCAGCATTCTAAATGGGGGGGGCGGTGGGCAAGAGACCCAGTACTTC. Translating gives CASILNGGGGGQETQYF.

This chain connects TRBV29-1 to TRBJ2-2; TRBD2 might be the D (6 bases). Trimming pared 6 bases from V and 1 base from J, leaving 12 bases between. Germline V lookup: CDR1 SQVTM, CDR2 ANQGSEA. This CDR3 comprises 14 residues. The CDR3 sequence is CSVGPRENTGELFF. In DNA, the CDR3 is TGCAGCGTCGGCCCGCGGGAGAACACCGGGGAGCTGTTTTTT.

The chain links TRBV19 to TRBJ1-5; 8 bases line up with TRBD1. The germline gives CDR1 LNHDA, CDR2 SQIVND (reference sequence). V dropped 3 bases and J dropped 6; count of bases not matched to a gene: 10. The CDR3 has 16 residues. As DNA, the CDR3 is TGTGCCAGTAGTATTCAAGCGGCAGGGGGCGGTCAGCCCCAGCATTTT. Translating gives CASSIQAAGGGQPQHF.